These 30 T cell receptor beta chains originate from one sample sequenced in a study of T cell repertoires in cytomegalovirus infection. A single record per CDR3 protein comes from TCRdb applying MiXCR to the reads. There are approximately 490,000 distinct CDR3 sequences in the sample; around 11% occur only once, and around 9.6% lies in the top ten. Source material: PBMCs. These receptors came from a human donor in good health (CMV status not recorded). Some clones in this sample may be carry-over from other donors' samples.

This clonotype was recorded a few times. The chain combines TRBV11-2 with TRBJ2-7; D remains ambiguous. The germline V and J ends were trimmed by 0 bases and 2 bases, with 11 bases remaining between them. Germline V lookup: CDR1 SGHAT, CDR2 FQNNGV. CDR3 length: 15 residues. The CDR3 coding sequence is TGTGCCAGCAGCTTAGATAGGCAGATCACCTACGAGCAGTACTTC. This codes for CASSLDRQITYEQYF.

This clonotype occurred a few times. The chain employs TRBV30 and TRBJ1-2; 7 positions match TRBD1. Germline trimming cut 0 bases from V and 6 bases from J; bases unmatched to any gene: 7. From germline, CDR1 is GTSNPN and CDR2 SVGIG (reference sequence). The CDR3 totals 14 residues. The CDR3 DNA reads TGTGCCTGGAGTGTAACCGCCAGGGGGAATGGCTACACCTTC. It translates to CAWSVTARGNGYTF. Full variable domain (remainder filled in from reference TRBV30 and TRBJ1-2): SQTIHQWPATLVQPVGSPLSLECTVEGTSNPNLYWYRQAAGRGLQLLFYSVGIGQISSEVPQNLSASRPQDRQFILSSKKLLLSDSGFYLCAWSVTARGNGYTFGSGTRLTVV.

V and J are TRBV29-1 and TRBJ2-1, with TRBD1 matching over 8 bases. The CDR3 length is 15 residues. Losses at the gene ends were 7 bases for V and 2 bases for J; bases not matched to a gene: 10. Per germline, CDR1 SQVTM and CDR2 ANQGSEA. CDR3 nucleotides: TGCAGCGCGGGGGCCGGGACAGGCGCCTACAATGAGCAGTTCTTC. Translation gives CSAGAGTGAYNEQFF.

The V call is TRBV28, the J call TRBJ2-2, with a possible D match to TRBD2 (5 bases). Trimming left V 8 bases short and J 4 bases short, with 14 bases between. This CDR3 spans 14 amino acids. Looked up from germline, CDR1 is MDHEN and CDR2 is SYDVKM. CDR3 nucleotides: TGTGCCAGCTACTTGCGAGGGATCACCGGGGAGCTGTTTTTT. Translated: CASYLRGITGELFF.

The rearrangement links TRBV5-1 to TRBJ2-7, with D possibly matching TRBD2 (6 bases). Germline V gives CDR1 SGHRS, CDR2 YFSETQ. This CDR3 region has 15 residues. The V gene lost 0 bases and the J gene lost 5 bases, with 15 bases spanning the gap. The CDR3 DNA follows: TGCGCCAGCAGCTTGGGACTAGGGTCCCTCCACGAGCAGTACTTC. It encodes CASSLGLGSLHEQYF.

This clonotype has more than one count but fewer than ten. The chain carries TRBV10-3 and TRBJ1-5, with D possibly matching TRBD1 (5 bases). With 7 bases removed from V and 3 bases from J, the gap between germline ends came to 13 bases. This CDR3 comprises 14 residues. CDR1 ENHRY and CDR2 SYGVKD come from the germline V gene. The CDR3 spells CAIKGDGTNQPQHF. The CDR3 DNA reads as TGTGCCATCAAAGGGGATGGAACCAATCAGCCCCAGCATTTT.

This clonotype was picked up many times. This chain connects TRBV7-3 to TRBJ1-6, with D hard to call. The germline V and J ends were trimmed by 5 bases and 6 bases, with 14 bases remaining between them. This CDR3 spans 15 amino acids. Germline CDR1 is SGHTA and CDR2 is FQGTGA. The CDR3 spells CASSKNRDINSPLHF. CDR3 nucleotides: TGTGCCAGCAGCAAAAACCGGGATATTAATTCACCCCTCCACTTT.

At least ten counts were recorded for this clonotype. The chain links TRBV12-3 or TRBV12-4 to TRBJ1-5; the D gene is possibly TRBD1 (5 bases). V was trimmed by 7 bases and J by 6 bases, leaving 13 bases between them. This CDR3 region has 13 residues. The CDR3 nucleotides are TGTGCCAGCACCCGGGGCCGGGGTCAGCCCCAGCATTTT. This translates into CASTRGRGQPQHF.

This clonotype was seen at least ten times. The V and J genes are TRBV4-1 and TRBJ1-2; 7 bases fit TRBD1. The length of the CDR3 is 15 residues. Trimming removed 0 bases from V and 4 bases from J; junction bases left unmatched: 5. Germline lookup yields CDR1 MGHRA and CDR2 YSYEKL. This chain's CDR3 is CASSQDDREGYGYTF. The CDR3 nucleotides read TGCGCCAGCAGCCAAGACGACAGGGAGGGCTATGGCTACACCTTC.

This clonotype was counted many times. V and J are TRBV7-3 and TRBJ2-4; 7 nucleotides agree with TRBD1. V lost 1 base to trimming and J lost 1 base; unmatched junction nucleotides: 7. The V gene's germline CDR1 is SGHTA and CDR2 FQGTGA. The length of the CDR3 is 17 residues. CDR3 nucleotides: TGTGCCAGCAGCTTAAGCTACGACAGGGAGGCCAAAAACATTCAGTACTTC. It encodes CASSLSYDREAKNIQYF. Looking up the rest from reference TRBV7-3 and TRBJ2-4 gives the full variable domain: GAGVSQTPSNKVTEKGKYVELRCDPISGHTALYWYRQSLGQGPEFLIYFQGTGAADDSGLPNDRFFAVRPEGSVSTLKIQRTERGDSAVYLCASSLSYDREAKNIQYFGAGTRLSVL.

The chain combines TRBV2 with TRBJ2-2; the D gene is possibly TRBD2 (5 bases). CDR1 SNHLY and CDR2 FYNNEI come from the germline V gene. V was cut by 2 bases and J by 0 bases, with 7 bases left in between. The CDR3 is made up of 15 amino acids. CDR3 sequence: CASSETRANTGELFF. In DNA form, the CDR3 reads TGTGCCAGCAGTGAAACTAGGGCGAACACCGGGGAGCTGTTTTTT.

In this sample, this clonotype turned up many times. The V gene is TRBV28, the J gene TRBJ2-5; 9 bases line up with TRBD1. J was trimmed by 3 bases and V by 5 bases; bases with no gene match: 7. CDR3 size: 15 residues. Germline loops: CDR1 MDHEN, CDR2 SYDVKM. CDR3 loop: CASSTTGTGKETQYF. The CDR3 DNA is TGTGCCAGCAGTACCACCGGGACAGGGAAAGAGACCCAGTACTTC.

The sample holds many counts of this clonotype. J is TRBJ2-3 and V is TRBV7-3, with a possible D match to TRBD2 (6 bases). This CDR3 is built from 15 residues. Germline lookup yields CDR1 SGHTA and CDR2 FQGTGA. V was clipped by 3 bases and J by 6 bases, with 16 bases between them. The CDR3 DNA is TGTGCCAGCAGCTTGGGTGGGGGGAGTATGGATACGCAGTATTTT. This translates into CASSLGGGSMDTQYF.

This clonotype was seen ten or more times. V gene TRBV28 combines with J gene TRBJ2-1; 14 bases are a match to TRBD2. Germline V lookup: CDR1 MDHEN, CDR2 SYDVKM. The CDR3 has 16 residues. With V trimmed by 5 bases and J by 6 bases, 6 bases remained unmatched. This CDR3 reads CASSRRTSGRFNEQFF. As DNA, the CDR3 is TGTGCCAGCAGTCGAAGGACTAGCGGGAGGTTCAATGAGCAGTTCTTC.

This clonotype has a single count. A much bigger clone sits one base away, suggesting this may be a read error. The chain recombines TRBV5-1 with TRBJ2-1; a weak D match, TRBD1 (6 bases). The germline CDR1 and CDR2 sequences are SGHRS and YFSETQ. The CDR3 runs 14 residues. The CDR3 bases are TGCGCCAGCACCTCGGGGACACTAAACAATGAGCTGTTCTTC. Encoded protein: CASTSGTLNNELFF.

The chain couples TRBV11-2 to TRBJ2-7; tentative D call: TRBD2 (7 bases). CDR1 and CDR2 from the germline V gene are SGHAT and FQNNGV. Trimming left V 7 bases short and J 5 bases short, with 27 bases between. This CDR3 comprises 17 residues. CDR3 nucleotides: TGTGCCAGCACCTTTATTGGGGACACACAGGGAGGGAACGAGCAGTACTTC. Protein product: CASTFIGDTQGGNEQYF.

The rearrangement joins TRBV28 to TRBJ1-5, with a weak D call TRBD1 (6 bases). The germline V and J ends were trimmed by 3 bases and 5 bases, with 11 bases remaining between them. Germline assignment: CDR1 MDHEN and CDR2 SYDVKM. The CDR3 runs 14 residues. The CDR3 sequence is CASSFLAGDQPQHF. In nucleotides, the CDR3 is TGTGCCAGCAGTTTCTTGGCAGGGGATCAGCCCCAGCATTTT.

The CDR3 protein is CASSPGQGITGANVLTF. CDR3 in DNA: TGTGCCAGTAGTCCGGGACAGGGAATTACTGGGGCCAACGTCCTGACTTTC. J is TRBJ2-6 and V is TRBV19; 9 bases map to TRBD1. J was trimmed by 2 bases and V by 5 bases; bases with no gene match: 7. Germline CDR1 is LNHDA and CDR2 is SQIVND (reference sequence). The CDR3 covers 17 residues.

In this sample, this clonotype turned up many times. This chain connects TRBV12-3 or TRBV12-4 to TRBJ2-1; D is possibly TRBD2 (5 bases). This CDR3 has 14 residues. Trimming took off 2 bases at V and 9 bases at J, with 14 bases between the two ends. CDR3 DNA: TGTGCCAGCAGTTTAAATGAAGGAGGAGGTGAGCAGTTCTTC. It is translated as CASSLNEGGGEQFF.

This clonotype was found a few times. The V and J genes are TRBV20-1 and TRBJ1-1; D is ambiguous. This CDR3 region has 11 residues. Germline V lookup: CDR1 DFQATT, CDR2 SNEGSKA (reference sequence). V shed 1 base and J shed 4 bases, with 4 bases lying between them. The chain's CDR3 is CSARGSTEAFF. In nucleotides, the CDR3 is TGCAGTGCTAGAGGCAGCACTGAAGCTTTCTTT.

A few counts support this clonotype. The V and J genes are TRBV30 and TRBJ2-1; 10 bases align to TRBD2. After removal of 5 bases from V and 6 bases from J, the junction contained 4 bases not matched to a gene. CDR3 length equals 13 residues. Germline CDR1 reads GTSNPN; CDR2 reads SVGIG (reference sequence). CDR3 in amino acids: CAWELAGLNEQFF. CDR3 DNA sequence: TGTGCCTGGGAACTAGCGGGACTCAATGAGCAGTTCTTC.

This clonotype has a count of ten or more. This chain links TRBV11-2 with TRBJ2-7; D may be TRBD1 or TRBD2 (5 bases each). Germline CDR1 is SGHAT and CDR2 is FQNNGV. V lost 5 bases and J 2 bases, leaving 13 bases between the germline ends. The CDR3 loop spans 14 amino acids. CDR3: CASSIGTGPYEQYF. CDR3 nucleotide sequence: TGTGCCAGCAGCATCGGGACGGGACCCTACGAGCAGTACTTC.

This clonotype was recorded a few times. This chain joins TRBV11-3 and TRBJ1-2, with D hard to call. V was clipped by 0 bases and J by 4 bases, with 12 bases between them. The CDR3 runs 15 residues. The germline V gene has CDR1 SGHNT and CDR2 YENEEA. The CDR3 sequence: CASSLETEAGYGYTF. The CDR3 DNA follows: TGTGCCAGCAGCTTAGAAACTGAGGCGGGCTATGGCTACACCTTC.

This clonotype has a count of ten or more. The J gene is TRBJ2-1, the V gene TRBV7-2, with D perhaps given as TRBD1 or TRBD2 (5 bases each). The V and J ends lost 5 bases and 6 bases respectively, with 17 bases between them. The CDR3 extends over 15 amino acids. Germline-derived CDR1 and CDR2 are SGHTA and FQGNSA. CDR3 region: CASSNRDPQRNEQFF. The CDR3 DNA is TGTGCCAGCAGCAACCGGGACCCCCAGCGCAATGAGCAGTTCTTC. Using reference TRBV7-2 and TRBJ2-1 for the parts outside the CDR3, the full variable domain is GAGVSQSPSNKVTEKGKDVELRCDPISGHTALYWYRQSLGQGLEFLIYFQGNSAPDKSGLPSDRFSAERTGGSVSTLTIQRTQQEDSAVYLCASSNRDPQRNEQFFGPGTRLTVL.

The rearrangement links TRBV12-3 or TRBV12-4 to TRBJ2-1; 9 positions agree with TRBD2. The ends lost 6 bases at V and 8 bases at J; junction bases unmatched: 14. The CDR3 consists of 16 residues. The CDR3 sequence: CASRFRLAGSQDEQFF. CDR3 sequence (DNA): TGTGCCAGCAGATTCAGGCTAGCGGGATCCCAGGATGAGCAGTTCTTC.

This CDR3 is CSAIGPSDTQYF. In DNA, the CDR3 is TGCAGTGCCATTGGCCCCTCAGATACGCAGTATTTT. The V and J genes are TRBV20-1 and TRBJ2-3; D not resolved. CDR1 DFQATT and CDR2 SNEGSKA come from the germline V gene (reference sequence). Trimming pared 6 bases from V and 4 bases from J, leaving 11 bases between. The CDR3 contains 12 residues.

In this sample, this clonotype turned up many times. The chain uses TRBV20-1 and TRBJ2-5; D gene ambiguous. Trimming removed 0 bases at V and 2 bases at J, with 1 base between. Germline CDR1 DFQATT, CDR2 SNEGSKA (reference sequence). The CDR3 totals 11 residues. This CDR3 is CSAREQETQYF. The CDR3 DNA reads TGCAGTGCTAGAGAACAAGAGACCCAGTACTTC.

This clonotype was detected ten times or more. The chain combines TRBV7-2 with TRBJ2-3, with D possibly being TRBD2 (6 bases). CDR3 length equals 15 residues. The V gene lost 1 base and the J gene lost 3 bases, with 11 bases spanning the gap. Germline lookup yields CDR1 SGHTA and CDR2 FQGNSA. The CDR3 region has the DNA TGTGCCAGCAGCTTAGTTGTCGGGAGTACAGATACGCAGTATTTT. This encodes CASSLVVGSTDTQYF.

This clonotype was found once. This may be a read error, as it is one base from a much larger clone. V usage is TRBV19 and J usage is TRBJ2-1; 8 bases line up with TRBD1. CDR1 is LNHDA, CDR2 SQIVND, per germline (reference sequence). This CDR3 contains 16 residues. The J segment lost 4 bases and the V segment lost 4 bases, leaving 9 bases of the junction unmatched. Here the CDR3 DNA reads TGTGCCAGTAGTAATGAGGGGACAGGTAAATACAATGAGCAGTTCTTC. It codes for CASSNEGTGKYNEQFF. The full variable domain, completed using reference TRBV19 and TRBJ2-1, is DGGITQSPKYLFRKEGQNVTLSCEQNLNHDAMYWYRQDPGQGLRLIYYSQIVNDFQKGDIAEGYSVSREKKESFPLTVTSAQKNPTAFYLCASSNEGTGKYNEQFFGPGTRLTVL.

This clonotype came up many times. V usage is TRBV28 and J usage is TRBJ2-1; a possible D gene is TRBD1 (6 bases). The V end lost 6 bases, the J end lost 7 bases, and 19 bases lay between the germline ends. Germline V gene data show CDR1 as MDHEN and CDR2 as SYDVKM. CDR3 size: 15 residues. In DNA, the CDR3 is TGTGCCAGCAGCCAGACGGTACAGGGCTCAAATGAGCAGTTCTTC. It specifies CASSQTVQGSNEQFF.